The TCR beta chain described here comes from a study of blood T cell repertoires in COVID-19. Study-level information: The analysed material was cDNA or gDNA that came from T cells, B-cell-depleted T cells, or PBMCs.

CDR1 and CDR2 (germline): SGHTA, FQGNSA. The CDR3 sequence is 14 residues long. V dropped 4 bases and J dropped 5 bases, with 14 bases sitting between them. TCRdb keeps only in-frame clones here, not all; method: immunoSEQ multiplex PCR. The table has under 200,000 clones, approximately 88% seen once. The clonotype comes from a woman of 80 years or more with active or convalescent COVID-19. The chain is built from TRBV7-2 and TRBJ1-1; TRBD1 might be the D (6 bases). What was sequenced was peripheral blood. The CDR3 nucleotides read TGTGCCAGCAGCTCGGGCCACAGGGATACTGAAGCTTTCTTT. Its translation: CASSSGHRDTEAFF.